The rows below give T cell receptor beta chains drawn from one sample of a study of CD8 T cells in ankylosing spondylitis. MiXCR, run by TCRdb on the 5' RACE reads, gives a single entry per CDR3 protein. This sample yields 750,000 to 850,000 distinct CDR3 sequences, of which about 11% are seen a single time; more than 0.5% belongs to the top ten. Material: blood, either unsorted or a sorted T cell fraction (not recorded which). The receptors here all came from a male donor with ankylosing spondylitis. Each CDR3 is given with its conserved first and last residue. D genes are given only for firm matches. Clone size is given for some rows only: seen once, a few or many times, or a class if the clone is expanded.

size	D	J	V	length	DNA	CDR3
few	NA	TRBJ1-4	TRBV20-1	13	TGCAGTGTTTCGACCGGATCTAATGAAAAACTGTTTTTT	CSVSTGSNEKLFF
NA	NA	TRBJ1-1	TRBV7-2	17	TGTGCCAGCAGCTTAGCGCAGGGCAGGCAAATGAACACTGAAGCTTTCTTT	CASSLAQGRQMNTEAFF
NA	TRBD2	TRBJ2-1	TRBV18	16	TGTGCCAGCTCACCACCGAGTAGCGGGAGATACAATGAGCAGTTCTTC	CASSPPSSGRYNEQFF
many	NA	TRBJ2-7	TRBV20-1	12	TGCAGTGCCCTGGCATGGACCTACGAGCAGTACTTC	CSALAWTYEQYF
many	TRBD1	TRBJ2-5	TRBV24-1	15	TGTGCCACCGGATCCGGGACAGGGAGGGGAGAGACCCAGTACTTC	CATGSGTGRGETQYF
NA	NA	TRBJ2-7	TRBV9	14	TGTGCCAGCAGCGTCGCCTCGGACAGCTACGAGCAGTACTTC	CASSVASDSYEQYF
many	NA	TRBJ2-5	TRBV7-2	13	TGTGCCAGCAGCTTACTCGAGCAAGAGACCCAGTACTTC	CASSLLEQETQYF
few	NA	TRBJ1-1	TRBV10-1	13	TGCGCCAGCAGTAATGGACAGAACACTGAAGCTTTCTTT	CASSNGQNTEAFF
NA	NA	TRBJ2-7	TRBV3-1	14	TGTGCCAGCAGCCAGTCCTATCGACCCCACGAGCAGTACTTC	CASSQSYRPHEQYF
few	NA	TRBJ2-1	TRBV11-2	17	TGTGCCAGCAGCTTACAGGGGTACTTTTCGACCTACAATGAGCAGTTCTTC	CASSLQGYFSTYNEQFF
few	TRBD2	TRBJ2-7	TRBV20-1	15	TGCAGTGCTCGCGGGGCGGGGGGCCCTTTGGTAGAGCAGTACTTC	CSARGAGGPLVEQYF
many	TRBD2	TRBJ2-7	TRBV20-1	15	TGCAGTGCTAGAGATGCGGGGGGGTTAGGCTACGAGCAGTACTTC	CSARDAGGLGYEQYF
NA	NA	TRBJ1-1	TRBV7-2	16	TGTGCCAGCATCCCGCGGACCGGACAGATGAACACTGAAGCTTTCTTT	CASIPRTGQMNTEAFF
few	NA	TRBJ1-5	TRBV20-1	14	TGCAGTGCTGGGGGAGTCAGCTGGAATCAGCCCCAGCATTTT	CSAGGVSWNQPQHF
few	NA	TRBJ2-6	TRBV11-2	16	TGTGCCAGCAGCTTAGACGGTCGGTCTGGGGCCAACGTCCTGACTTTC	CASSLDGRSGANVLTF
NA	NA	TRBJ1-1	TRBV27	14	TGTGCCAGCAGTTTAGGCAGGACCTACACTGAAGCTTTCTTT	CASSLGRTYTEAFF
many	NA	TRBJ1-4	TRBV20-1	16	TGCAGTGCTAGATATACTGCGGCGACGGCTAATGAAAAACTGTTTTTT	CSARYTAATANEKLFF
few	TRBD2	TRBJ2-3	TRBV4-2	16	TGTGCCAGCAGCCGTTCACTAGCGGGAGTAGAAGATACGCAGTATTTT	CASSRSLAGVEDTQYF
NA	TRBD1	TRBJ1-1	TRBV9	15	TGTGCCAGCAGCGTAGTAACAGGGGGCGGCACTGAAGCTTTCTTT	CASSVVTGGGTEAFF
many	TRBD2	TRBJ2-1	TRBV9	14	TGTGCCAGCAGCGTTGGACTAGCGGGATCTGAGCAGTTCTTC	CASSVGLAGSEQFF
NA	NA	TRBJ2-5	TRBV28	11	TGTGCCAGCACGTTCGGGGAGACCCAGTACTTC	CASTFGETQYF
few	NA	TRBJ2-1	TRBV5-1	16	TGCGCCAGCAGCTGGCAGGGACCAACCTCCTACAATGAGCAGTTCTTC	CASSWQGPTSYNEQFF
NA	TRBD1	TRBJ1-5	TRBV28	14	TGTGCCAGCAGAGCGGACAGGGAACGTCAGCCCCAGCATTTT	CASRADRERQPQHF